Below, one T cell receptor (beta chain) is given with its context. This specimen comes from a study of early T cells in non-severe SARS-CoV-2 infection. TCRdb reprocessed the 5' RACE reads with MiXCR, giving one entry per CDR3 protein. The table records some 82,000 distinct CDR3 sequences, about 12% of them present only once. Looked up from germline, CDR1 is MNHNY and CDR2 is SVGAGI (reference sequence). This CDR3 has 14 residues. Between the trimmed V and J ends, which lost 7 bases and 6 bases, there was a span of 16 bases. The TCR sequence derives from an adult who was a healthcare worker with PCR-confirmed SARS-CoV-2 infection or an uninfected control (not recorded which). The input for sequencing was whole blood, taken at baseline. This rearrangement joins TRBV6-6 to TRBJ2-1; D ambiguous. The CDR3 bases are TGTGCCAGCACTGAAAGAAACTCCCGCAATGAGCAGTTCTTC. Amino acids: CASTERNSRNEQFF.